The clone carrying this T cell receptor beta chain showed up just a few times. The sample belongs to a study of human T cells and chemical hapten exposure. Unseparated into fractions, whole blood served as the source from which total RNA was extracted. The ends were cut back, 2 bases at V and 8 bases at J, with 11 bases in the middle. Per germline, CDR1 SGDLS and CDR2 YYNGEE. The CDR3 has 14 residues. MiXCR, applied by TCRdb to the 5' RACE reads, yields one record per CDR3 protein. The profile shows 80,000 or so distinct CDR3 sequences, around a sixth of them singletons. The receptor was derived from a female donor in good health. The chain joins TRBV9 to TRBJ1-6; TRBD1 is a possible D gene (5 bases). The CDR3 spells CASSVTDNYSPLHF. CDR3 bases: TGTGCCAGCAGCGTGACGGACAATTATTCACCCCTCCACTTT. The variable domain in full, completed from reference TRBV9 and TRBJ1-6, reads DSGVTQTPKHLITATGQRVTLRCSPRSGDLSVYWYQQSLDQGLQFLIQYYNGEERAKGNILERFSAQQFPDLHSELNLSSLELGDSALYFCASSVTDNYSPLHFGNGTRLTVT.